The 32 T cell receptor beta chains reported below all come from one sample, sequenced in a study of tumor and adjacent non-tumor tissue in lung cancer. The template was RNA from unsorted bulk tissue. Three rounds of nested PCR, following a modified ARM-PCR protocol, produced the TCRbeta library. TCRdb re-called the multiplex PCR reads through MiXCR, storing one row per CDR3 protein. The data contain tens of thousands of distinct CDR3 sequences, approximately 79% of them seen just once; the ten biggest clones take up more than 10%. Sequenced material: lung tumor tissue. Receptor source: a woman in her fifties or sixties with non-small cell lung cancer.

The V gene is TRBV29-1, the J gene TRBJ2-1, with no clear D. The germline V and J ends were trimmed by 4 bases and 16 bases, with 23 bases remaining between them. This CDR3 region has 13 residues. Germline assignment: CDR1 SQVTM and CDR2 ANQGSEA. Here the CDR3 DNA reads TGCAGCGTTGCCCTCCAATCGGGCGGTGAGTACTTCTTC. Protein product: CSVALQSGGEYFF.

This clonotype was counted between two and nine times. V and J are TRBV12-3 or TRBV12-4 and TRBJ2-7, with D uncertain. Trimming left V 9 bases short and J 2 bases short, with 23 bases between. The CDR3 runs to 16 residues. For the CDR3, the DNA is TGTGCCAGGAATACCCGAGCGAGAGATCTACCCTACGAGCAGTACTTC. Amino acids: CARNTRARDLPYEQYF.

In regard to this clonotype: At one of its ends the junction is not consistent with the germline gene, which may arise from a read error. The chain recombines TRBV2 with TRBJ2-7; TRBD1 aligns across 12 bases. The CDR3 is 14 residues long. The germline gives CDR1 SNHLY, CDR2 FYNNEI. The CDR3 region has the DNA TGTACCAGCAAACCGGGACAGGGGGCTCGCGAGCAGTACTTC. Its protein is CTSKPGQGAREQYF.

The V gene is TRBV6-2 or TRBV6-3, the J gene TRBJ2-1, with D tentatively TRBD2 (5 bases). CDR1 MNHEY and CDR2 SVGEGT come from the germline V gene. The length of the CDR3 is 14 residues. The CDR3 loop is CARGYSAGYNEQFF. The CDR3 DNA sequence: TGTGCTAGAGGTTACTCGGCGGGCTACAATGAGCAGTTCTTC.

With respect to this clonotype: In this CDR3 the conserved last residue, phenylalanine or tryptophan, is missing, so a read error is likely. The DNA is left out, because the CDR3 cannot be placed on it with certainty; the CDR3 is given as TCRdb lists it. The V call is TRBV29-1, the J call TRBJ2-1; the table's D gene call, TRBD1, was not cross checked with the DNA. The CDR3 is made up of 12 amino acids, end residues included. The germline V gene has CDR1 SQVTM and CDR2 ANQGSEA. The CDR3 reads CSVEEPHPRWIL.

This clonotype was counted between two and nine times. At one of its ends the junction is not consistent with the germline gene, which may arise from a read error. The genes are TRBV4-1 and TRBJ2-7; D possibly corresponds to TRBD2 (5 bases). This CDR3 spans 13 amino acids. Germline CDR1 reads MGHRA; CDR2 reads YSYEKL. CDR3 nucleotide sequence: TGCGCCAGCAGCCCAAGGAGGTGGTACGAGCAATACTTC. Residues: CASSPRRWYEQYF.

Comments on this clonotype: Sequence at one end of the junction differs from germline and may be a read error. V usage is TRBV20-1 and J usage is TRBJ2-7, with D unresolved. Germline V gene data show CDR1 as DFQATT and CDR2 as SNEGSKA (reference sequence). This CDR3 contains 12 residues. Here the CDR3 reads CSSFDRSYEHHF. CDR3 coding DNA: TGCAGTTCTTTTGACCGAAGCTACGAGCACCACTTC.

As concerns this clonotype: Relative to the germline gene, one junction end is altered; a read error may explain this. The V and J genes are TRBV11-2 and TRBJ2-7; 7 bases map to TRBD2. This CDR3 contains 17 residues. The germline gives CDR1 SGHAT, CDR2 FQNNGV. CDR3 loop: CACSLAAGDTGPYEQYF. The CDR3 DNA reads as TGTGCCTGCAGCTTAGCCGCGGGAGACACGGGGCCCTACGAGCAGTACTTC. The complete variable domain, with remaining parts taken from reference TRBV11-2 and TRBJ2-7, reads EAGVAQSPRYKIIEKRQSVAFWCNPISGHATLYWYQQILGQGPKLLIQFQNNGVVDDSQLPKDRFSAERLKGVDSTLKIQPAKLEDSAVYLCACSLAAGDTGPYEQYFGPGTRLTVT.

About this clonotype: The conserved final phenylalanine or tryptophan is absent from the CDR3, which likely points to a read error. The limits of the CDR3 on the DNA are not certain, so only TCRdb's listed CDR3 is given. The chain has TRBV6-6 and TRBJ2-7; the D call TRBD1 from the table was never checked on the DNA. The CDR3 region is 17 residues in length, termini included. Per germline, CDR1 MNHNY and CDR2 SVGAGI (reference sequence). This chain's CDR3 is CASSYSPPSGSTYEKYL.

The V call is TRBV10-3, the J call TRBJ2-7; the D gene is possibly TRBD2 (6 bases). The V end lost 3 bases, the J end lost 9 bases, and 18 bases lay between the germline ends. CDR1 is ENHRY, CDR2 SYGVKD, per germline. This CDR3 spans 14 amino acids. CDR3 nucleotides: TGTGCCATCAGTGATCCGGGCGGGATCTACAGGCAGTACTTC. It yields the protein CAISDPGGIYRQYF.

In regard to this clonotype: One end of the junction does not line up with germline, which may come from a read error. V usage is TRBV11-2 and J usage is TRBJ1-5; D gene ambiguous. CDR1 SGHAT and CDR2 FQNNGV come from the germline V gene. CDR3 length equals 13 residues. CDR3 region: CVSSPRPDQPHHF. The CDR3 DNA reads TGTGTCAGCAGCCCGCGACCCGATCAGCCCCACCATTTT. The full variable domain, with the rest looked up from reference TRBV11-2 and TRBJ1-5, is EAGVAQSPRYKIIEKRQSVAFWCNPISGHATLYWYQQILGQGPKLLIQFQNNGVVDDSQLPKDRFSAERLKGVDSTLKIQPAKLEDSAVYLCVSSPRPDQPHHFGDGTRLSIL.

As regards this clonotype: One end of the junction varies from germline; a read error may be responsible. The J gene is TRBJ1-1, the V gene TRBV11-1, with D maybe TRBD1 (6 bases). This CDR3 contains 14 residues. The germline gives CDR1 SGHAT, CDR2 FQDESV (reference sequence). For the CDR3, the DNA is TGTGCCAGCGAGTCCCGGGACACGGTATCTGAAGCTATCTTT. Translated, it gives CASESRDTVSEAIF.

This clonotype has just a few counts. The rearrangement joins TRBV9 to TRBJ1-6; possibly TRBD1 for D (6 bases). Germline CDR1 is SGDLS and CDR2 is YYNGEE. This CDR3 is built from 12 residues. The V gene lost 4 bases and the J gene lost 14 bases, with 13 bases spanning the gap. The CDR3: CASSTEDSSLHF. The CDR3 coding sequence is TGTGCCAGCAGCACCGAGGACAGTTCCCTCCACTTT.

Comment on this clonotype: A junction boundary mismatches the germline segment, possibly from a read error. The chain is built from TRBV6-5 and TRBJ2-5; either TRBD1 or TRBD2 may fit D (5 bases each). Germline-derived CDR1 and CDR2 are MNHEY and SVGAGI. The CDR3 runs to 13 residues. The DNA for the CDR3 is TGTGTCAGCAGTCACGGTGAGGGGGAGACCCAGTACTTC. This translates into CVSSHGEGETQYF.

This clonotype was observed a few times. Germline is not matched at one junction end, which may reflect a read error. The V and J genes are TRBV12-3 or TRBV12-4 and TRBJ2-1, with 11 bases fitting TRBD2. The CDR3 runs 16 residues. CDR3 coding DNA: TGTGCCAGCAGTCCATCGGGACTAGCGGTTATTGATGAGCTGTTCTTT. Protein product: CASSPSGLAVIDELFF.

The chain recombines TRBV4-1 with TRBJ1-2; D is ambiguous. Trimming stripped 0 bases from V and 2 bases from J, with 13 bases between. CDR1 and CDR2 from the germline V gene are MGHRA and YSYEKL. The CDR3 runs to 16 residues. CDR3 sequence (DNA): TGCGCCAGCAGCCAAGATAGGTACAGAGAAAACTATGGCTACACCTTC. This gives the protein CASSQDRYRENYGYTF.

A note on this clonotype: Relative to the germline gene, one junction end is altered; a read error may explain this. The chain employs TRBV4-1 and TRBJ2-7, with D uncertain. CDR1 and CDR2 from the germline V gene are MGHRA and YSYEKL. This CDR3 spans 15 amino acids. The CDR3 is CASSQEVIRKGEQCF. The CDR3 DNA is TGCGCCAGCAGCCAAGAAGTGATTAGAAAGGGCGAGCAGTGCTTC.

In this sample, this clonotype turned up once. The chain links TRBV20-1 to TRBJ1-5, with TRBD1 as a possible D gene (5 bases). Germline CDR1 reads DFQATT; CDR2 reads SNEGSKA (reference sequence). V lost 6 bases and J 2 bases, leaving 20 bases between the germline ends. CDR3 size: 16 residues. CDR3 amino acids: CSATPAMGEGNQPQHF. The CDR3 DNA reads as TGCAGTGCCACCCCCGCGATGGGGGAGGGCAATCAGCCCCAGCATTTT.

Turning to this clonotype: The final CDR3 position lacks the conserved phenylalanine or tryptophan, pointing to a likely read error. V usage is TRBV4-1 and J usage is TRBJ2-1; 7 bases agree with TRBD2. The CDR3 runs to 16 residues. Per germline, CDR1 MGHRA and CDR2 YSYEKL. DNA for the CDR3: TGCACCAGCAGCCAAGATTCCGCTAGCGGTTACAATGAGCAGTTCATC. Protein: CTSSQDSASGYNEQFI.

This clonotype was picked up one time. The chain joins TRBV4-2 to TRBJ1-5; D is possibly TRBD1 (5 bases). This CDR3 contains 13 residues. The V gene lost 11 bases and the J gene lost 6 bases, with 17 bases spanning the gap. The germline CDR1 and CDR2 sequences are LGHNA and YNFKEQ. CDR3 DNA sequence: TGTGCCCGCATCCAAGATAGGGGTCAGCCCCAGCATTTT. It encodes CARIQDRGQPQHF.

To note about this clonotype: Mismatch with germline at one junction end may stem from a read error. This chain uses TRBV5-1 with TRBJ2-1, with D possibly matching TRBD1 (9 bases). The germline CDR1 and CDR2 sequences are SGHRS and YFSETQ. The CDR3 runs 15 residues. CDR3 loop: CANSGGQGYYNEQFF. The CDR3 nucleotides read TGCGCCAACAGCGGGGGACAGGGATACTACAATGAGCAGTTCTTC.

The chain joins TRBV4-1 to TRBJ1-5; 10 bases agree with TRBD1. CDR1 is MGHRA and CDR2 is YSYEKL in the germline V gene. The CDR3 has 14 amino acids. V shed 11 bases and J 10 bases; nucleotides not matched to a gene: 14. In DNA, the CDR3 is TGCGCCCGCATCCAAGAGGACAGGGGGTTACCCCAGCATTTT. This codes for CARIQEDRGLPQHF.

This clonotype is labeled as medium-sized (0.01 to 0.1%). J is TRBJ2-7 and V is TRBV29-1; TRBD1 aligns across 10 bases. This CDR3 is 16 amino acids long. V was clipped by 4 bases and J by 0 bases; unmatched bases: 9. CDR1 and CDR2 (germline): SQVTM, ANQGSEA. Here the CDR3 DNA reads TGCAGCGTTGTCGGGACAGGGGCCGGGGACTCCTACGAGCAGTACTTC. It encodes CSVVGTGAGDSYEQYF.

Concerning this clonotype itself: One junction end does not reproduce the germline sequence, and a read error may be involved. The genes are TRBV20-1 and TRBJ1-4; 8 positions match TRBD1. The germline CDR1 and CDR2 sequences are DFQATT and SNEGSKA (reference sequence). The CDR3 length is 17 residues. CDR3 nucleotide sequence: TGCAGTACTAGACAGGGGAGGGGAGGGGCAACTAATAAAAAACTGTTTTTT. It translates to CSTRQGRGGATNKKLFF.

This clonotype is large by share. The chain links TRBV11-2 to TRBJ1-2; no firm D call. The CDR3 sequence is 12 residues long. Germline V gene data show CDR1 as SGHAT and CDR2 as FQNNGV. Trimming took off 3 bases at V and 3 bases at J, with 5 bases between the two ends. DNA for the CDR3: TGTGCCAGCAGCTTCACAGACTATGGCTACACCTTC. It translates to CASSFTDYGYTF.

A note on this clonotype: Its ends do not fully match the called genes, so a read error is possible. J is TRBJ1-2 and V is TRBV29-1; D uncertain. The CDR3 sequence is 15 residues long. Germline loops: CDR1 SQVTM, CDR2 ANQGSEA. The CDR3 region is CSAEGSWGSNYGYTF. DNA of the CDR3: TGCAGCGCTGAAGGGTCTTGGGGATCGAACTATGGCTACACCTTC.

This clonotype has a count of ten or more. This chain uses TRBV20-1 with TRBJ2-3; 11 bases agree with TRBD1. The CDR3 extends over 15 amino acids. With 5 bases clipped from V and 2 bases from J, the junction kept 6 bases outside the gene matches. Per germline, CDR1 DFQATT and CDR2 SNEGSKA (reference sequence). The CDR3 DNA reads TGCAGTGCTCCAGGGACAGGGGGAAACACAGATACGCAGTATTTT. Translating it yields CSAPGTGGNTDTQYF.

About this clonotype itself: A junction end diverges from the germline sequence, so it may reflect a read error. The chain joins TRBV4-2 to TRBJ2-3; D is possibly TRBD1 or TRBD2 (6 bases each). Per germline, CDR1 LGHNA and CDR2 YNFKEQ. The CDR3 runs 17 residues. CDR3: CASSQEGGARGTDTQYF. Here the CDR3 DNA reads TGTGCCAGTAGCCAAGAGGGGGGAGCCAGGGGTACAGATACACAGTATTTT.

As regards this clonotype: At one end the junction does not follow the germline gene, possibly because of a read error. CDR3 sequence reads: CVSNTAGLWENGELFF. The CDR3 nucleotides read TGTGTCAGCAACACTGCCGGGTTGTGGGAGAACGGGGAGCTGTTTTTT. The V call is TRBV12-3 or TRBV12-4, the J call TRBJ2-2; D perhaps matches TRBD2 (5 bases). CDR3 length: 16 residues.

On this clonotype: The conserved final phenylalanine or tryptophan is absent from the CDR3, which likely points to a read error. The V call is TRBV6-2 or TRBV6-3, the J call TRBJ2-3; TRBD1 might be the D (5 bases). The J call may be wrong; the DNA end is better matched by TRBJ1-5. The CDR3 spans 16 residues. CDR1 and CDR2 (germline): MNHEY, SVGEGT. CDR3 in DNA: TGTGCCAGCAGTACCCCCCCGGGGACTGGGAAAGATACGCAGCATTAT. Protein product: CASSTPPGTGKDTQHY.

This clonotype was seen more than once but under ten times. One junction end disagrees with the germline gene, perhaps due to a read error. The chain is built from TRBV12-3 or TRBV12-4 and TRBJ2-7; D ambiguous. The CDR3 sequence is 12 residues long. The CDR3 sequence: CVSQCENYEQYF. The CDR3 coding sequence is TGTGTCAGCCAGTGCGAAAACTACGAGCAGTACTTC.

The chain's CDR3 is CSARAMEGTNYEQYF. The CDR3 region has the DNA TGCAGTGCTAGAGCCATGGAGGGAACGAACTACGAGCAGTACTTC. V and J are TRBV20-1 and TRBJ2-7; maybe TRBD2 (6 bases). The germline V gene has CDR1 DFQATT and CDR2 SNEGSKA (reference sequence). The length of the CDR3 is 15 residues. V lost 1 base to trimming and J lost 3 bases, with 16 bases between them.